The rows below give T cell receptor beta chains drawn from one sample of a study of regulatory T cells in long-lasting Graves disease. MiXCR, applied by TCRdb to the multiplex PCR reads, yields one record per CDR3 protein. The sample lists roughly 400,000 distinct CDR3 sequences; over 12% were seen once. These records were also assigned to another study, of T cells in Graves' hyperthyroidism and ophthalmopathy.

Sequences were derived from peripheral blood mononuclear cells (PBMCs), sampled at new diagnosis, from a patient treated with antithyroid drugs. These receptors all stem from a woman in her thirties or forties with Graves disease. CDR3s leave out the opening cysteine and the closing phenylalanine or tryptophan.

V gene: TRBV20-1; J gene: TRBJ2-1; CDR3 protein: SASPLAGGYNEQF
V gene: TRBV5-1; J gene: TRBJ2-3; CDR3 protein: ASSLRPGGADTQY
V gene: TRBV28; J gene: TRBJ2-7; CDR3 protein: ASSLWGLNYEQY
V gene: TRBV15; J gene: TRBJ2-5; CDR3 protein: ATSRESGETQY
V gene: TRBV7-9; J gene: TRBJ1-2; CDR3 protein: ASSLADRHGYT
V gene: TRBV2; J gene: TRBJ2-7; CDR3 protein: AILSGYEQY
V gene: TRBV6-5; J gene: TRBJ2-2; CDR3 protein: ASSYRPGQPPGELF
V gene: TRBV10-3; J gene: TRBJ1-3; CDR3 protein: AISLRNTIY
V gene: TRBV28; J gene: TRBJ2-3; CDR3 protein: ASNPPGTGGVVDTQY
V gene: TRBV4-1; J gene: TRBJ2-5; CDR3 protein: ASGAAETQY
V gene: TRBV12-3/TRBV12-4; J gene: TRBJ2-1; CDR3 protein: ASSFGPCNEQF
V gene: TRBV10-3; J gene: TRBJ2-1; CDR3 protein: AISAGLAGGGDNEQF
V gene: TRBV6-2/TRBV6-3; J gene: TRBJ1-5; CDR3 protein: ASPRPLTGGRNQPQH
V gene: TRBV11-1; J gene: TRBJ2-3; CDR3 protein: ASSLERSFTDTQY
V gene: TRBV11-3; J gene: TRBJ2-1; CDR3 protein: ASSSFMEQF
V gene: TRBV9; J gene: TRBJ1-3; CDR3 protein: ASSVARTPNEGNTIY
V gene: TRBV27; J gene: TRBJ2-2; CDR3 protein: ASSLWASGIGTGELF
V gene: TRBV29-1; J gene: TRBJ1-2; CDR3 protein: SVEAHYRDGYT
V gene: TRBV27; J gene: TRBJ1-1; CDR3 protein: ASRPGQGYMNTEAF
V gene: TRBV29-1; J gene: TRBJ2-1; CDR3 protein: SVDWAGVYNEQF
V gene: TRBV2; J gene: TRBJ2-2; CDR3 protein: ASSVVRGAEGFPGELF
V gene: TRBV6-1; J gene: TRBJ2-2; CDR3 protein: ASTPAGGAAGELF
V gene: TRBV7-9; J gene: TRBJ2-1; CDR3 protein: ASGKTGGAYNEQF
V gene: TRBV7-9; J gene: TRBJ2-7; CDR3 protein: ASSNPRGREGQEQY
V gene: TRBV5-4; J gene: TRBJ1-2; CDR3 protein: ASSDGTVNYGYT
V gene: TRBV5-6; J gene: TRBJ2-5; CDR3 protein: ASSSSTGGFETQY
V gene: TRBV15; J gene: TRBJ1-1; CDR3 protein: ATSRPGLGHTEAF
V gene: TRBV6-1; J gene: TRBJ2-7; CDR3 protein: ASSGGEREY
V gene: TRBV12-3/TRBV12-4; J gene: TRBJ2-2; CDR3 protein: ASRAVNTGELF
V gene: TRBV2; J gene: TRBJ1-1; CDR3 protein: ASTIEGGGTEAF
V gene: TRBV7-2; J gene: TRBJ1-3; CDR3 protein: ASSLAGAGNTIY
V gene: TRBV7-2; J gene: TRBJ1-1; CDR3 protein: ASSLSPGSVTEAF